This TCR beta chain was obtained from a study of blood T cells in healthy people across ages. The study, taken as a whole, reports: Diversity estimates from one million T cells were considered underestimates. Among T cells, TCR beta diversity per million cells dropped roughly linearly as age rose.

Researchers collected ten milliliters of peripheral blood from every single donor. This clonotype was seen a handful of times. Its specificity is not known. A second about 6 to 12 cycle PCR used barcoded and J-beta primers. A 12-random-nucleotide template-switch adaptor tagged each cDNA molecule. Via MiXCR, TCRdb re-called the 5' RACE reads, giving one row per CDR3 protein. The table includes fewer than 1,000,000 distinct CDR3 sequences, about 42% detected once. The clonotype was recovered from a man aged 55 to 69 in good health. Sequenced material: blood.

In DNA form, the CDR3 reads TGTGCCAGCAGTTACTCTGACATCGCGATCTATGGCTACACCTTC. Protein sequence: CASSYSDIAIYGYTF. The chain carries TRBV6-2 or TRBV6-3 and TRBJ1-2; no reliable D call. The CDR3 contains 15 residues. CDR1 and CDR2 (germline): MNHEY, SVGEGT. V was clipped by 0 bases and J by 4 bases, with 12 bases between them.